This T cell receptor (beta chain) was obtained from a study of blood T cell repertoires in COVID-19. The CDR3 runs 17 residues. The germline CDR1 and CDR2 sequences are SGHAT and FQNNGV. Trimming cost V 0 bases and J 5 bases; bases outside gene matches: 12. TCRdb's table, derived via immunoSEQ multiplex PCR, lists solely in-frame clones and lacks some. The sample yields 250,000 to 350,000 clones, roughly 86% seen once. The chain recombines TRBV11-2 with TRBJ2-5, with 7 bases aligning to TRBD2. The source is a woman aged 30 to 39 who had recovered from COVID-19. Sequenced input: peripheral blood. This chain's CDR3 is CASSLDSLGGFRETQYF. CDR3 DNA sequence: TGTGCCAGCAGCTTAGATAGTCTCGGGGGGTTTAGGGAGACCCAGTACTTC.